This entry features one TCR beta chain sequence. This specimen comes from a study of control samples from healthy donors and cancer patients. The CDR3 totals 12 residues. The germline V gene encodes CDR1 ENHRY and CDR2 SYGVKD. Trimming pared 3 bases from V and 5 bases from J, leaving 6 bases between. Data came from immunoSEQ multiplex PCR; TCRdb stores just in-frame clones and leaves some out. The repertoire holds approximately 120,000 clones, 85% to 90% seen once, with 15% to 20% in the top ten. The chain recombines TRBV10-3 with TRBJ2-3; no firm D call. The source of this sequence is a woman aged 45-60 years in good health. The sequenced material came from blood. The CDR3 nucleotides are TGTGCCATCAGTGATGGTGGAGATACGCAGTATTTT. It is translated as CAISDGGDTQYF.